One and the same sample provided the 16 T cell receptor beta chains below, sequenced in a study of T cells in Graves' hyperthyroidism and ophthalmopathy. Template material for amplifying TCR beta CDR3 regions consisted of RNA transcripts. The TCR CDR3 was amplified in a first-round RT-PCR using the HTBI primer set. TCRdb passed the multiplex PCR reads through MiXCR, listing each CDR3 protein once. The sample shows about 400,000 distinct CDR3 sequences, 15% to 18% of them seen only once. The sequenced sample was blood. The receptors stem from a woman between 18 and 29 years old with Graves' hyperthyroidism.

In its sample, this clonotype was seen many times. The chain carries TRBV28 and TRBJ2-1; D uncertain. Trimming left V 10 bases short and J 7 bases short, with 11 bases between. This CDR3 is built from 11 residues. Germline V gives CDR1 MDHEN, CDR2 SYDVKM. The CDR3 DNA follows: TGTGCCACTGGTCTCTCGAATGAGCAGTTCTTC. Amino acids: CATGLSNEQFF.

The V call is TRBV5-5, the J call TRBJ2-1; D not certain. CDR3 length equals 13 residues. Germline V CDR1 and CDR2: SGHKS, YYEKEE (reference sequence). Trimming shortened V by 8 bases and J by 4 bases, and 13 bases separated the two germline ends. CDR3 nucleotide sequence: TGTGCCAGTAGTATCAGCCAATACAATGAGCAGTTCTTC. It specifies CASSISQYNEQFF.

This clonotype occurred many times. The chain links TRBV5-1 to TRBJ2-2, with 8 bases identical to TRBD2. J was trimmed by 0 bases and V by 7 bases; bases with no gene match: 8. The germline gives CDR1 SGHRS, CDR2 YFSETQ. The CDR3 covers 16 residues. This chain's CDR3 is CASGISGVANTGELFF. The CDR3 nucleotides read TGCGCCAGCGGGATTAGCGGGGTCGCGAACACCGGGGAGCTGTTTTTT.

This clonotype was counted a few times. V gene TRBV5-5 combines with J gene TRBJ1-2, with 9 bases matching TRBD1. Germline V gene sequence: CDR1 SGHKS, CDR2 YYEKEE (reference sequence). Unmatched junction bases numbered 11, after V lost 4 bases and J lost 7 bases. The CDR3 sequence is 15 residues long. The DNA of the CDR3 is TGTGCCAGCAGCCCCGATGGACAGGGGCCTCGTGGCTACACCTTC. Its translation: CASSPDGQGPRGYTF.

This clonotype has a handful of counts. The rearrangement joins TRBV5-6 to TRBJ2-1; either TRBD1 or TRBD2 may supply D (6 bases each). The CDR3 contains 17 residues. From germline, CDR1 is SGHDT and CDR2 YYEEEE. Trimming took 7 bases from V and 1 from J, leaving 21 bases between them. CDR3 protein: CASWWGARLQSYNEQFF. For the CDR3, the DNA is TGTGCCAGCTGGTGGGGGGCACGGTTGCAGTCCTACAATGAGCAGTTCTTC.

This clonotype has just a few counts. The V gene is TRBV20-1, the J gene TRBJ1-2; no definite D call. This CDR3 spans 12 amino acids. The germline V and J ends were trimmed by 3 bases and 4 bases, with 9 bases remaining between them. Germline V gene sequence: CDR1 DFQATT, CDR2 SNEGSKA (reference sequence). DNA of the CDR3: TGCAGTGCTAGGAGGGAGGCCTATGGCTACACCTTC. Amino acid sequence: CSARREAYGYTF.

This clonotype was detected a few times. The J gene is TRBJ2-7, the V gene TRBV9; possibly TRBD1 for D (6 bases). This CDR3 comprises 14 residues. The germline CDR1 and CDR2 sequences are SGDLS and YYNGEE. Trimming left V 0 bases short and J 1 base short, with 8 bases between. The CDR3 region is CASSVEDSSYEQYF. Written as DNA, the CDR3 is TGTGCCAGCAGCGTAGAGGACAGTTCCTACGAGCAGTACTTC.

The rearrangement joins TRBV29-1 to TRBJ2-7; D call uncertain. The CDR3 loop spans 15 amino acids. The germline CDR1 and CDR2 sequences are SQVTM and ANQGSEA. V lost 6 bases, J lost 1 base, and 19 bases lay in between. CDR3 bases: TGCAGCGTCACACGCCCGGGCCTTGAATCCTACGAGCAGTACTTC. This gives the protein CSVTRPGLESYEQYF.

This clonotype was observed many times. V usage is TRBV28 and J usage is TRBJ1-1; D ambiguous. In germline, CDR1 is MDHEN, CDR2 SYDVKM. The CDR3 runs to 17 residues. The ends were cut back, 3 bases at V and 0 bases at J, with 17 bases in the middle. The CDR3 sequence: CASSFYLSNRMNTEAFF. In DNA form, the CDR3 reads TGTGCCAGCAGTTTTTACTTGTCCAACAGAATGAACACTGAAGCTTTCTTT.

The chain employs TRBV10-3 and TRBJ1-5, with 9 bases aligning to TRBD1. Germline V gene lookup returns CDR1 ENHRY and CDR2 SYGVKD. The CDR3 loop spans 14 amino acids. The V segment lost 4 bases and the J segment 2 bases; nucleotides outside the gene matches: 0. CDR3: CAISGTGGNQPQHF. As DNA, the CDR3 is TGTGCCATCAGTGGGACAGGGGGCAATCAGCCCCAGCATTTT.

This clonotype was recorded at least ten times. The V and J genes are TRBV28 and TRBJ2-7; D uncertain. V lost 8 bases to trimming and J lost 4 bases, with 3 bases between them. The CDR3 consists of 9 residues. Germline assignment: CDR1 MDHEN and CDR2 SYDVKM. The CDR3 region is CASGYEQYF. CDR3 sequence (DNA): TGTGCCAGCGGATACGAGCAGTACTTC. Full variable domain (remainder filled in from reference TRBV28 and TRBJ2-7): DVKVTQSSRYLVKRTGEKVFLECVQDMDHENMFWYRQDPGLGLRLIYFSYDVKMKEKGDIPEGYSVSREKKERFSLILESASTNQTSMYLCASGYEQYFGPGTRLTVT.

This clonotype was recorded a few times. The CDR3 loop is CASSLEQGRGELFF. The CDR3 nucleotides are TGTGCCAGCAGCTTGGAGCAGGGCCGGGGAGAGCTGTTTTTT. This rearrangement joins TRBV5-4 to TRBJ2-2, with D possibly called TRBD1 or TRBD2 (5 bases each). Germline CDR1 and CDR2: SGHNT and YYREEE (reference sequence). The CDR3 is 14 amino acids. Trimming took 0 bases from V and 11 from J, leaving 14 bases between them.

This clonotype was detected many times. V usage is TRBV28 and J usage is TRBJ2-5, with D uncertain. Germline lookup yields CDR1 MDHEN and CDR2 SYDVKM. The CDR3 runs 12 residues. Trimming shortened V by 4 bases and J by 5 bases, and 8 bases separated the two germline ends. The DNA for the CDR3 is TGTGCCAGCAGTTCGGTCGGGGAGACCCAGTACTTC. Residues: CASSSVGETQYF.

In its sample, this clonotype was seen many times. The rearrangement links TRBV20-1 to TRBJ2-7, with D possibly being TRBD1 (6 bases). Germline V gene data show CDR1 as DFQATT and CDR2 as SNEGSKA (reference sequence). The CDR3 covers 14 residues. Trimming removed 0 bases from V and 7 bases from J, with 16 bases in between. The CDR3 loop is CSARDRRSGEEQYF. In nucleotides, the CDR3 is TGCAGTGCTAGAGACCGACGATCAGGGGAAGAGCAGTACTTC.

This clonotype was detected many times. The chain combines TRBV5-1 with TRBJ2-3; D gene ambiguous. The length of the CDR3 is 14 residues. V lost 4 bases and J 1 base, leaving 10 bases between the germline ends. Germline V gene sequence: CDR1 SGHRS, CDR2 YFSETQ. The CDR3 DNA is TGCGCCAGCAGCAGTTTCTTGGGCACAGATACGCAGTATTTT. As protein: CASSSFLGTDTQYF.

The gene calls are TRBV19 and TRBJ2-1; D is undetermined. Trimming cost V 5 bases and J 7 bases, with 6 bases left between them. Germline V lookup: CDR1 LNHDA, CDR2 SQIVND (reference sequence). This CDR3 is 11 amino acids long. The CDR3 sequence is CASSEGNEQFF. The CDR3 region has the DNA TGTGCCAGTAGTGAAGGAAATGAGCAGTTCTTC.